Below, 16 T cell receptor beta chains from the same sample are listed, as sequenced in a study of cytomegalovirus exposure and HLA in healthy donors. With 60 Vbeta and 13 Jbeta primers, the PCR was carried out. The method was immunoSEQ multiplex PCR; TCRdb's version includes in-frame clones alone and lacks a portion of them. The sample carries 120,000 or so clones, approximately 76% recorded once. Material: PBMCs. The receptors stem from a middle-aged man in good health and CMV-seropositive.

V gene TRBV5-1 combines with J gene TRBJ2-7; D might be TRBD1 (6 bases). The CDR3 covers 15 residues. Per the germline V gene, CDR1 is SGHRS and CDR2 is YFSETQ. Trimming removed 4 bases at V and 6 bases at J, with 20 bases between. The CDR3 DNA reads TGCGCCAGCAGCAAACTCGACAGGAGCCCAATCGAGCAGTACTTC. It encodes CASSKLDRSPIEQYF.

The V call is TRBV5-4, the J call TRBJ2-5, with D maybe TRBD2 (6 bases). CDR1 SGHNT and CDR2 YYREEE come from the germline V gene (reference sequence). Trimming stripped 4 bases from V and 1 base from J, with 11 bases between. CDR3 length: 14 amino acids. The CDR3 reads CASSAAGSQETQYF. The CDR3 bases are TGTGCCAGCAGCGCAGCGGGCTCCCAAGAGACCCAGTACTTC.

CDR3 nucleotide sequence: TGTGCCAGCAGCGTAGGTACAGGGGGTTCGGAGCAGTACTTC. This translates into CASSVGTGGSEQYF. This chain links TRBV9 with TRBJ2-7; 8 bases fit TRBD1. The CDR3 extends over 14 amino acids. Germline V CDR1 and CDR2: SGDLS, YYNGEE. Trimming took 0 bases from V and 7 from J; bases not matched to a gene: 6.

This clone is a singleton in its sample. This chain uses TRBV27 with TRBJ2-7; 7 nucleotides align to TRBD1. This CDR3 spans 12 amino acids. CDR1 and CDR2 from the germline V gene are MNHEY and SMNVEV (reference sequence). V trimming: 3 bases; J trimming: 5 bases; junction bases outside the gene matches: 1. Here the CDR3 DNA reads TGTGCCAGCAGTTTCCAGGGGGACGAGCAGTACTTC. Translation: CASSFQGDEQYF.

The rearrangement links TRBV11-3 to TRBJ2-7, with 12 bases lining up with TRBD2. Trimming at V came to 5 bases and at J to 7 bases, leaving 9 bases not matched to a gene. Per germline, CDR1 SGHNT and CDR2 YENEEA. The CDR3 spans 15 residues. The CDR3 loop reads CASSPGGLAGQEQYF. The CDR3 bases are TGTGCCAGCAGCCCTGGAGGACTAGCGGGACAAGAGCAGTACTTC.

The chain couples TRBV11-2 to TRBJ2-5; 7 bases match TRBD1. With 9 bases clipped from V and 0 bases from J, the junction kept 13 bases outside the gene matches. Per germline, CDR1 SGHAT and CDR2 FQNNGV. The CDR3 has 16 residues. CDR3 amino acids: CASTPGPQGYQETQYF. The CDR3 bases are TGTGCCAGTACACCGGGCCCACAGGGGTACCAAGAGACCCAGTACTTC.

J is TRBJ1-3 and V is TRBV11-3; 8 bases map to TRBD1. V shed 5 bases and J 4 bases; nucleotides not matched to a gene: 7. Per germline, CDR1 SGHNT and CDR2 YENEEA. The CDR3 extends over 15 amino acids. The CDR3 DNA is TGTGCCAGCAGCGCCTACAGGGGGAAAGGAAACACCATATATTTT. Protein sequence: CASSAYRGKGNTIYF.

This sequence joins TRBV4-1 and TRBJ2-7; 7 bases fit TRBD2. The junction had 11 bases not matched to a gene; V was cut back by 3 bases and J by 3 bases. The CDR3 has 16 amino acids. CDR1 is MGHRA, CDR2 YSYEKL, per germline. As DNA, the CDR3 is TGCGCCAGCAGCCAGACCGGGACTACCTCCCTCTACGAGCAGTACTTC. Translation: CASSQTGTTSLYEQYF.

The chain carries TRBV19 and TRBJ2-5; the D gene is possibly TRBD1 (5 bases). V gave up 2 bases and J gave up 9 bases, with 16 bases separating them. CDR1 LNHDA and CDR2 SQIVND come from the germline V gene (reference sequence). The CDR3 contains 14 residues. CDR3 in DNA: TGTGCCAGTAGTATAAGGGTTGCAGGGCGCCCCCAGTACTTC. Translated, it gives CASSIRVAGRPQYF.

Only a few counts were recorded for this clone. V gene TRBV4-1 combines with J gene TRBJ2-5; TRBD2 is a possible D gene (6 bases). The V gene lost 0 bases and the J gene lost 5 bases, with 22 bases spanning the gap. CDR3 size: 18 residues. Germline loops: CDR1 MGHRA, CDR2 YSYEKL. The DNA for the CDR3 is TGCGCCAGCAGCCAAGACCCTAGCGAGTTTATTGTAGGGGAGACCCAGTACTTC. It encodes CASSQDPSEFIVGETQYF.

The V gene is TRBV28, the J gene TRBJ1-5; D not certain. V lost 4 bases, J lost 3 bases, and 16 bases lay in between. This CDR3 has 16 amino acids. The germline gives CDR1 MDHEN, CDR2 SYDVKM. The CDR3 protein is CASSSLIRGNNQPQHF. The CDR3 DNA sequence: TGTGCCAGCAGTTCGCTAATTCGAGGGAACAATCAGCCCCAGCATTTT.

The chain is built from TRBV10-3 and TRBJ1-2; D is perhaps TRBD1 (5 bases). Germline assignment: CDR1 ENHRY and CDR2 SYGVKD. Trimming cost V 0 bases and J 7 bases, with 9 bases left between them. The CDR3 is made up of 13 amino acids. The CDR3 nucleotides are TGTGCCATCAGTGAGTCGGCAGGGCTTGGCTACACCTTC. It translates to CAISESAGLGYTF.

On this clone: In the same sample, other DNA sequences code for this CDR3. This sequence joins TRBV5-1 and TRBJ1-5, with a possible D match to TRBD1 (5 bases). V lost 4 bases to trimming and J lost 5 bases, with 10 bases between them. This CDR3 has 13 residues. From germline, CDR1 is SGHRS and CDR2 YFSETQ. The CDR3 loop is CASSLGGDQPQHF. The CDR3, as DNA: TGCGCCAGCAGCCTTGGGGGGGATCAGCCCCAGCATTTT.

The chain recombines TRBV11-3 with TRBJ1-1; 8 nucleotides agree with TRBD1. V lost 2 bases, J lost 6 bases, and 2 bases stayed unmatched. The V gene's germline CDR1 is SGHNT and CDR2 YENEEA. This CDR3 has 13 amino acids. CDR3 residues: CASSLQGAAEAFF. The CDR3 region has the DNA TGTGCCAGCAGCTTACAGGGGGCGGCTGAAGCTTTCTTT.

This rearrangement joins TRBV6-5 to TRBJ2-2; no clear D gene. CDR1 is MNHEY, CDR2 SVGAGI, per germline. Trimming shortened V by 9 bases and J by 8 bases, and 19 bases separated the two germline ends. The CDR3 consists of 14 residues. The CDR3, as DNA: TGTGCCAGTTTCTCCCGCGGTGATCGGGGGGAGCTGTTTTTT. It codes for CASFSRGDRGELFF.

This clone showed up just a few times. The V call is TRBV7-9, the J call TRBJ1-1; D not certain. The V end was cut by 3 bases, the J end by 3 bases, with 8 bases between. In germline, CDR1 is SEHNR, CDR2 FQNEAQ (reference sequence). The CDR3 is made up of 13 amino acids. The CDR3 DNA follows: TGTGCCAGCAGCTTTAGCCAAGACACTGAAGCTTTCTTT. Its translation: CASSFSQDTEAFF. Full variable domain (missing parts from reference TRBV7-9 and TRBJ1-1): DTGVSQNPRHKITKRGQNVTFRCDPISEHNRLYWYRQTLGQGPEFLTYFQNEAQLEKSRLLSDRFSAERPKGSFSTLEIQRTEQGDSAMYLCASSFSQDTEAFFGQGTRLTVV.